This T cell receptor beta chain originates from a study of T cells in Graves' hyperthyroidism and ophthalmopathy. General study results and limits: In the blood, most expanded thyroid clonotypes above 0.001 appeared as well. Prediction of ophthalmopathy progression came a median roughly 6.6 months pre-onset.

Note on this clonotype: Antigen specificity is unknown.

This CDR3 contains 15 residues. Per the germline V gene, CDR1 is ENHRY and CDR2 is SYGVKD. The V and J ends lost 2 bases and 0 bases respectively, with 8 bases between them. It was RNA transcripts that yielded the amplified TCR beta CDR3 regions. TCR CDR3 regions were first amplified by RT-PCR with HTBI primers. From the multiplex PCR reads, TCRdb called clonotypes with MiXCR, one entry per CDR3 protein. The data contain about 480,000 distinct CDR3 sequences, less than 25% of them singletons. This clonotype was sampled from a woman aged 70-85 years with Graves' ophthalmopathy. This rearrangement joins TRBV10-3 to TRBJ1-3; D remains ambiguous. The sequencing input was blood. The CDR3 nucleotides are TGTGCCATCAGTGAGACAGTATCCTCTGGAAACACCATATATTTT. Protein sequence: CAISETVSSGNTIYF.